The 26 T cell receptor beta chains below all came from one sample that was sequenced in a study of blood T cell repertoires in COVID-19. TCRdb's table, derived via immunoSEQ multiplex PCR, lists solely in-frame clones and lacks some. In the table there are over 200,000 clones, about 93% of which are singletons. Sequenced input: peripheral blood. The source of these receptors is a man aged 55 to 70 with COVID-19, enrolled during active disease.

This chain uses TRBV12-3 or TRBV12-4 with TRBJ1-1, with D unresolved. The CDR3 covers 11 residues. V lost 3 bases and J lost 5, with 4 bases in between. The CDR3 DNA reads as TGTGCCAGCAGTTTCCGGACTGAAGCTTTCTTT. It is translated as CASSFRTEAFF.

The genes are TRBV15 and TRBJ2-2; D is perhaps TRBD2 (5 bases). V gave up 2 bases and J gave up 5 bases, with 12 bases separating them. Germline V gene lookup returns CDR1 LNHNV and CDR2 YYDKDF (reference sequence). This CDR3 region has 15 residues. The CDR3 sequence is CATSRSHSGTGELFF. CDR3 in DNA: TGTGCCACCAGCAGATCCCACTCGGGGACCGGGGAGCTGTTTTTT. The full variable domain, completed using reference TRBV15 and TRBJ2-2, is DAMVIQNPRYQVTQFGKPVTLSCSQTLNHNVMYWYQQKSSQAPKLLFHYYDKDFNNEADTPDNFQSRRPNTSFCFLDIRSPGLGDTAMYLCATSRSHSGTGELFFGEGSRLTVL.

This rearrangement joins TRBV15 to TRBJ1-5; D is ambiguous. The CDR3 has 14 amino acids. CDR1 is LNHNV and CDR2 is YYDKDF in the germline V gene (reference sequence). Trimming took off 0 bases at V and 7 bases at J, with 10 bases between the two ends. The CDR3 region is CATSRDSSYQPQHF. In DNA form, the CDR3 reads TGTGCCACCAGCAGAGATTCTAGTTACCAGCCCCAGCATTTT.

In its sample, this clone was seen once. The rearrangement joins TRBV6-6 to TRBJ1-1; weak D call: TRBD1 (6 bases). Germline CDR1 is MNHNY and CDR2 is SVGAGI (reference sequence). Trimming stripped 4 bases from V and 6 bases from J, with 9 bases between. The CDR3 runs to 12 residues. The CDR3 sequence: CASSSDRPEAFF. The CDR3 coding sequence is TGTGCCAGCAGTTCAGACAGGCCTGAAGCTTTCTTT.

This chain uses TRBV11-2 with TRBJ2-2; D might be TRBD2 (5 bases). The CDR3 has 14 amino acids. CDR1 and CDR2 from the germline V gene are SGHAT and FQNNGV. Between the trimmed V and J ends, which lost 5 bases and 7 bases, there was a span of 14 bases. The CDR3 nucleotides read TGTGCCAGCAGCCTTCCGGGATACGTCGGGGAGCTGTTTTTT. Amino acids: CASSLPGYVGELFF.

The V and J genes are TRBV9 and TRBJ2-2; 8 bases map to TRBD2. CDR3 length equals 15 residues. V lost 4 bases and J lost 4; bases outside the gene matches: 6. Germline loops: CDR1 SGDLS, CDR2 YYNGEE. CDR3 DNA sequence: TGTGCCAGCAGCCCTGGCGGGGGGCCCACCGGGGAGCTGTTTTTT. Amino acids: CASSPGGGPTGELFF.

The rearrangement links TRBV3-1 (or the pseudogene TRBV3-2) to TRBJ1-1; the match to TRBD1 covers 10 bases. Germline trimming cut 1 base from V and 4 bases from J; bases unmatched to any gene: 6. Germline-derived CDR1 and CDR2 are LGHDT and YNNKEL (reference sequence). There are 16 residues in the CDR3. CDR3 sequence reads: CASSQGDRGRGTEAFF. For the CDR3, the DNA is TGTGCCAGCAGCCAAGGGGACAGGGGAAGGGGCACTGAAGCTTTCTTT.

The chain's CDR3 is CAIRATGHPYEQYF. The CDR3 DNA reads as TGTGCCATCAGAGCGACGGGACACCCCTACGAGCAGTACTTC. J is TRBJ2-7 and V is TRBV10-3; TRBD1 is a possible D gene (6 bases). V lost 6 bases to trimming and J lost 2 bases, with 14 bases between them. CDR1 and CDR2 from the germline V gene are ENHRY and SYGVKD. The CDR3 is made up of 14 amino acids.

The chain links TRBV21-1 to TRBJ1-4; the table's TRBD1 call for D was not verified on the DNA. TRBV21-1 is flagged as a pseudogene. This CDR3 comprises 18 residues. The DNA for the CDR3 is TGTGCCAGCCGCCTGGCCAGGGAACCGGGACAGGGGTTTGAAAAACTGTTTTTT. Protein sequence: CASRLAREPGQGFEKLFF.

The chain recombines TRBV19 with TRBJ2-2; 9 positions agree with TRBD1. Trimming at V came to 6 bases and at J to 5 bases, leaving 19 bases not matched to a gene. CDR1 is LNHDA, CDR2 SQIVND, per germline (reference sequence). The length of the CDR3 is 19 residues. The CDR3 DNA follows: TGTGCCAGTAGGCCCCTCCTGGGACAGGGACATTTAGGGACCGGGGAGCTGTTTTTT. Amino acids: CASRPLLGQGHLGTGELFF.

The chain couples TRBV10-3 to TRBJ1-3, with unresolved D. Looked up from germline, CDR1 is ENHRY and CDR2 is SYGVKD. V lost 8 bases to trimming and J lost 9 bases, with 11 bases between them. The CDR3 covers 11 residues. The CDR3 DNA sequence: TGTGCCATCGATAGATCCGGCACCATATATTTT. Its translation is CAIDRSGTIYF.

In regard to this clone: The conserved phenylalanine or tryptophan is not found at the CDR3 terminus, so this likely reflects a read error. No DNA is shown, since the ends of the CDR3 on it are uncertain; the CDR3 is the one TCRdb lists. The chain recombines TRBV24-1 with TRBJ2-4; the tabulated D call, TRBD1, remains unverified against the DNA. Germline V gives CDR1 KGHDR, CDR2 SFDVKD. The CDR3 comprises 9 residues, both ends counted. The CDR3 is CATSGDSQT.

The genes are TRBV18 and TRBJ2-3, with TRBD1 matching 7 bases. The ends lost 3 bases at V and 2 bases at J; junction bases unmatched: 5. CDR1 and CDR2 from the germline V gene are KGHSH and LQKENI. This CDR3 comprises 15 residues. CDR3 region: CASSPRQGITDTQYF. The DNA for the CDR3 is TGTGCCAGCTCACCTAGACAGGGAATCACAGATACGCAGTATTTT.

The chain combines TRBV5-1 with TRBJ1-2, with D maybe TRBD1 (6 bases). This CDR3 is built from 14 residues. Looked up from germline, CDR1 is SGHRS and CDR2 is YFSETQ. V dropped 4 bases and J dropped 0 bases, with 10 bases sitting between them. CDR3 protein: CASSPGHTNYGYTF. CDR3 in DNA: TGCGCCAGCAGCCCGGGACACACTAACTATGGCTACACCTTC.

This clone has just one count. The chain has TRBV28 and TRBJ2-1; 12 positions match TRBD2. The CDR3 totals 15 residues. The germline V gene encodes CDR1 MDHEN and CDR2 SYDVKM. Trimming at V came to 4 bases and at J to 7 bases, leaving 5 bases not matched to a gene. The DNA for the CDR3 is TGTGCCAGCAGTTGGACTAGCGGGATATCGAATGAGCAGTTCTTC. Residues: CASSWTSGISNEQFF.

This chain links TRBV19 with TRBJ1-6; D not certain. CDR1 is LNHDA and CDR2 is SQIVND in the germline V gene (reference sequence). With 1 base removed from V and 10 bases from J, the gap between germline ends came to 8 bases. CDR3 size: 13 residues. The CDR3 DNA reads TGTGCCAGTAGTATAGTCGTCGGGTCACCCCTCCACTTT. Residues: CASSIVVGSPLHF.

The chain has TRBV19 and TRBJ2-5, with D perhaps TRBD2 (5 bases). CDR3 length: 16 amino acids. Between the trimmed V and J ends, which lost 3 bases and 5 bases, there was a span of 19 bases. Germline lookup yields CDR1 LNHDA and CDR2 SQIVND (reference sequence). The DNA of the CDR3 is TGTGCCAGTAGTATCGGGAACGGGGTCACCGGGGAGACCCAGTACTTC. It yields the protein CASSIGNGVTGETQYF.

A word on this clone: This sample includes further DNA sequences coding for the same CDR3. The chain joins TRBV19 to TRBJ1-1; TRBD1 matches 7 bases. The ends lost 6 bases at V and 0 bases at J; junction bases unmatched: 4. The CDR3 has 14 residues. Germline CDR1 is LNHDA and CDR2 is SQIVND (reference sequence). The CDR3 sequence is CASSKGQLNTEAFF. The CDR3 DNA reads as TGTGCCAGTAGCAAGGGACAGTTGAACACTGAAGCTTTCTTT.

The V and J genes are TRBV24-1 and TRBJ2-3; D perhaps matches TRBD2 (6 bases). The germline gives CDR1 KGHDR, CDR2 SFDVKD. There are 15 residues in the CDR3. V was clipped by 4 bases and J by 5 bases, with 15 bases between them. CDR3 protein: CATSDRSGEEDTQYF. The CDR3 coding sequence is TGTGCCACCAGTGACCGGTCGGGAGAAGAAGATACGCAGTATTTT.

In its sample, this clone was seen once. V gene TRBV30 combines with J gene TRBJ1-4, with 10 bases aligning to TRBD1. The CDR3 sequence is 17 residues long. J lost 7 bases, V lost 4 bases, and 15 bases had no gene match. CDR1 GTSNPN and CDR2 SVGIG come from the germline V gene (reference sequence). CDR3 in amino acids: CAWTLHRDRGRGEKLFF. DNA of the CDR3: TGTGCCTGGACCTTACACCGGGACAGGGGCAGGGGTGAAAAACTGTTTTTT. Full variable domain (outside the CDR3, taken from reference TRBV30 and TRBJ1-4): SQTIHQWPATLVQPVGSPLSLECTVEGTSNPNLYWYRQAAGRGLQLLFYSVGIGQISSEVPQNLSASRPQDRQFILSSKKLLLSDSGFYLCAWTLHRDRGRGEKLFFGSGTQLSVL.

This clone was seen a few times. The chain employs TRBV4-1 and TRBJ1-2; D may be TRBD1 (6 bases). V shed 0 bases and J shed 4 bases, with 21 bases lying between them. The CDR3 runs 18 residues. Germline V gene sequence: CDR1 MGHRA, CDR2 YSYEKL. The CDR3 loop reads CASSQEVRTDTSGYGYTF. CDR3 sequence (DNA): TGCGCCAGCAGCCAAGAAGTAAGGACAGACACCAGTGGCTATGGCTACACCTTC.

The chain employs TRBV7-2 and TRBJ2-7, with D possibly being TRBD2 (5 bases). With 3 bases removed from V and 4 bases from J, the gap between germline ends came to 7 bases. In germline, CDR1 is SGHTA, CDR2 FQGNSA. The CDR3 runs to 12 residues. The CDR3 DNA is TGTGCCAGCAGCTTGGACTTATACGAGCAGTACTTC. Its protein product is CASSLDLYEQYF.

The V and J genes are TRBV3-1 (or the pseudogene TRBV3-2) and TRBJ2-1; D possibly corresponds to TRBD2 (6 bases). The CDR3 extends over 12 amino acids. The germline V gene encodes CDR1 LGHDT and CDR2 YNNKEL (reference sequence). Trimming left V 2 bases short and J 9 bases short, with 8 bases between. The CDR3 DNA is TGTGCCAGCAGCCAAACTAGCACTGAGCAGTTCTTC. Amino acid sequence: CASSQTSTEQFF.

With respect to this clone: Relative to the germline gene, one junction end is altered; a read error may explain this. This chain's CDR3 is CASSGPSGGDTDTQYF. The CDR3 nucleotides are TGTGCCAGCAGTGGGCCTAGCGGGGGGGACACAGATACACAGTATTTT. The J gene is TRBJ2-3, the V gene TRBV2, with TRBD2 matching 12 bases. Germline V CDR1 and CDR2: SNHLY, FYNNEI. The CDR3 has 16 residues. Complete variable domain (other parts from reference TRBV2 and TRBJ2-3): EPEVTQTPSHQVTQMGQEVILRCVPISNHLYFYWYRQILGQKVEFLVSFYNNEISEKSEIFDDQFSVERPDGSNFTLKIRSTKLEDSAMYFCASSGPSGGDTDTQYFGPGTRLTVL.

The chain is built from TRBV27 and TRBJ2-7; D ambiguous. V was trimmed by 0 bases and J by 3 bases, leaving 9 bases between them. The CDR3 totals 14 residues. Per germline, CDR1 MNHEY and CDR2 SMNVEV (reference sequence). The CDR3 nucleotides are TGTGCCAGCAGTTTATCAGGCGGAAACTACGAGCAGTACTTC. Its protein is CASSLSGGNYEQYF.

The chain joins TRBV18 to TRBJ2-5; D might be TRBD1 (7 bases). This CDR3 has 14 residues. V was shortened by 6 bases and J by 5 bases, with 16 bases between the two germline ends. Germline V gives CDR1 KGHSH, CDR2 LQKENI. The CDR3 DNA is TGTGCCAGCTCCGGAGGGGGCGCCGGGGAGACCCAGTACTTC. Translating it yields CASSGGGAGETQYF.